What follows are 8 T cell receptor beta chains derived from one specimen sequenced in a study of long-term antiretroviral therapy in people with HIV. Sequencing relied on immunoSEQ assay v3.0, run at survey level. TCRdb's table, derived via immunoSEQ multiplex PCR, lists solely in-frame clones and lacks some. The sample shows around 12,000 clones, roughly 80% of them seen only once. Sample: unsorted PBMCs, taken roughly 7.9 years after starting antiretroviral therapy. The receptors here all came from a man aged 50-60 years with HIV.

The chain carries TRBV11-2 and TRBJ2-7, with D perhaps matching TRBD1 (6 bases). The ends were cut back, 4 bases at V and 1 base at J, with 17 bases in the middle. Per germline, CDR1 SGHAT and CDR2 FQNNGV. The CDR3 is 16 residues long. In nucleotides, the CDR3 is TGTGCCAGCAGCTCCGCCCTACAGGGTGGATCCTACGAGCAGTACTTC. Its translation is CASSSALQGGSYEQYF.

The CDR3: CASSYSRQGEAFF. CDR3 coding DNA: TGTGCCAGCAGTTACTCACGGCAGGGAGAAGCTTTCTTT. The rearrangement links TRBV6-5 to TRBJ1-1; maybe TRBD1 (5 bases). Germline-derived CDR1 and CDR2 are MNHEY and SVGAGI. The CDR3 is 13 amino acids. V dropped 0 bases and J dropped 8 bases, with 10 bases sitting between them.

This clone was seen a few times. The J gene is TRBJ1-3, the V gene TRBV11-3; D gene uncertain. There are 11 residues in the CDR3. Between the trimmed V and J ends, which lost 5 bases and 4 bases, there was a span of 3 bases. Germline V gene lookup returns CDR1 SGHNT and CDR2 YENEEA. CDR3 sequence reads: CASSQGNTIYF. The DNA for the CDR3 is TGTGCCAGCAGCCAGGGAAACACCATATATTTT.

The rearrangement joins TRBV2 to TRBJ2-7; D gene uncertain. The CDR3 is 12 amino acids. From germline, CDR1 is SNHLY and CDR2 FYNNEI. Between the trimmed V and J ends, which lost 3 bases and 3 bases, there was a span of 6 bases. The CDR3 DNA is TGTGCCAGCAGTGATTTGGACTACGAGCAGTACTTC. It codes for CASSDLDYEQYF.

The CDR3 DNA is TGTGCCAGCAGCTTAGGGTTGGGCACAGATACGCAGTATTTT. Translated: CASSLGLGTDTQYF. The V and J genes are TRBV7-9 and TRBJ2-3; D gene ambiguous. CDR3 size: 14 residues. Trimming shortened V by 1 base and J by 1 base, and 6 bases separated the two germline ends. Per the germline V gene, CDR1 is SEHNR and CDR2 is FQNEAQ (reference sequence).

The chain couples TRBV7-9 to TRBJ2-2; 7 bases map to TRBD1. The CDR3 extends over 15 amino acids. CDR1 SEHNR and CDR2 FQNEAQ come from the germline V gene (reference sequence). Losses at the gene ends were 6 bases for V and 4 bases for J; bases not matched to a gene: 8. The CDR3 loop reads CASRRLRDSTGELFF. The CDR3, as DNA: TGTGCCAGCAGGCGTTTGAGGGACAGCACCGGGGAGCTGTTTTTT.

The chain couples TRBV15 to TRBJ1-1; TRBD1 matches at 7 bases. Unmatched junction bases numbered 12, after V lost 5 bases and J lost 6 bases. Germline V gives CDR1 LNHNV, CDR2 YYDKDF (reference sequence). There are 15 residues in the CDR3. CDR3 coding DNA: TGTGCCACCAGCCCAAGGACAGGACTAGACCCTGAAGCTTTCTTT. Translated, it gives CATSPRTGLDPEAFF.

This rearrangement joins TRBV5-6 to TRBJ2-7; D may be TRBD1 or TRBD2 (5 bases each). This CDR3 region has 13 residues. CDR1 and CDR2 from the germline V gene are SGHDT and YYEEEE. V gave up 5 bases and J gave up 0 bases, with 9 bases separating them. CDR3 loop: CASSSGRSYEQYF. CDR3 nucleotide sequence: TGTGCCAGCAGTTCGGGACGCTCCTACGAGCAGTACTTC.